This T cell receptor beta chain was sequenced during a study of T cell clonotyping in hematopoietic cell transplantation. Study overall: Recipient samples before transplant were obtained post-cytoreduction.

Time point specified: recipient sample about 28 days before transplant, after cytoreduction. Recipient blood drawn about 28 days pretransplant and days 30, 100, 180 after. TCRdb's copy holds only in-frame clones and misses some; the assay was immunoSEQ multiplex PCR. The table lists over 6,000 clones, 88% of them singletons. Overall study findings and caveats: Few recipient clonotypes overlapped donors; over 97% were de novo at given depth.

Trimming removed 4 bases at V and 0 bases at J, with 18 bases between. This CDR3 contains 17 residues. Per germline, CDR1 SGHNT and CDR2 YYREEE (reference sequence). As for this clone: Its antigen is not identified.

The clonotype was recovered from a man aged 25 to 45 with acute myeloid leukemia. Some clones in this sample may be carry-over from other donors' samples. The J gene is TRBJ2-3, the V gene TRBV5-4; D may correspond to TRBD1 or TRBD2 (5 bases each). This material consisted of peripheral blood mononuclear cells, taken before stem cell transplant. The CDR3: CASSGGLGHTSTDTQYF. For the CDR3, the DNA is TGTGCCAGCAGCGGGGGTCTCGGACATACTAGCACAGATACGCAGTATTTT. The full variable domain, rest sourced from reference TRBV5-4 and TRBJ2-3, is ETGVTQSPTHLIKTRGQQVTLRCSSQSGHNTVSWYQQALGQGPQFIFQYYREEENGRGNFPPRFSGLQFPNYSSELNVNALELDDSALYLCASSGGLGHTSTDTQYFGPGTRLTVL.